Presented here are 2 T cell receptor beta chains from one specimen sequenced in a study of blood T cell repertoires in COVID-19. Using immunoSEQ multiplex PCR, the repertoire was profiled, and TCRdb retains in-frame clones only, with some absent. The table shows about 360,000 clones, with 80% to 90% occurring only once. The sequencing sample was made of PBMCs or T cells enriched from blood (not recorded which). The receptors stem from a man aged 25-40 years who had recovered from COVID-19.

The chain recombines TRBV12-3 or TRBV12-4 with TRBJ1-6; a weak D match, TRBD1 (6 bases). The V end was cut by 7 bases, the J end by 7 bases, with 11 bases between. This CDR3 has 13 amino acids. The CDR3 protein is CASTTGINSPLHF. In DNA form, the CDR3 reads TGTGCCAGCACTACAGGGATCAATTCACCCCTCCACTTT.

This clone came up a few times. This sequence joins TRBV6-5 and TRBJ1-1; the match to TRBD1 covers 8 bases. The CDR3 has 13 residues. Germline V gene sequence: CDR1 MNHEY, CDR2 SVGAGI. V lost 8 bases and J lost 5; bases outside the gene matches: 7. CDR3 region: CASGLTGATEAFF. CDR3 nucleotide sequence: TGTGCCAGCGGCCTGACAGGGGCGACTGAAGCTTTCTTT.